This T cell receptor beta chain was captured by sequencing in a study of blood T cell repertoires in COVID-19. Background on the study: The analysed material was cDNA or gDNA that came from T cells, B-cell-depleted T cells, or PBMCs.

This clone was found many times. While infection was still active, Seattle patients were enrolled and then followed longitudinally. CDR1 SGHAT and CDR2 FQNNGV come from the germline V gene. This CDR3 is 14 amino acids long. V lost 3 bases, J lost 7 bases, and 13 bases lay in between. Authors' methods: It was from reference gene primer amplification that nucleated cell counts were estimated. TCRdb keeps only in-frame clones here, not all; method: immunoSEQ multiplex PCR. V, J and clone size were drawn from that table, and D and trimming were deduced from the DNA. The sample has fewer than 300,000 clones; roughly 80% are singletons.

Sequenced sample: peripheral blood. V usage is TRBV11-2 and J usage is TRBJ2-1; a possible D gene is TRBD1 (5 bases). The receptor comes from a person aged 70 to 79 with COVID-19, enrolled during active disease. This CDR3 is CASSFQGVENEQFF. DNA of the CDR3: TGTGCCAGCAGCTTCCAGGGTGTTGAGAATGAGCAGTTCTTC.